The 8 T cell receptor beta chains listed next were all sequenced from one sample in a study of cytomegalovirus exposure and HLA in healthy donors. The PCR made use of 60 Vbeta and 13 Jbeta primers. Measured with immunoSEQ multiplex PCR; TCRdb has only the in-frame clones, and not every one. The table lists some 160,000 clones, about 72% of them singletons. Source material: PBMCs. The source of these receptors is a middle-aged man in good health and CMV-seronegative.

V usage is TRBV10-2 and J usage is TRBJ2-5; 9 nucleotides agree with TRBD1. The J call may be wrong; the DNA end is better matched by TRBJ2-7. Germline CDR1 is WSHSY and CDR2 is SAAADI. The CDR3 has 15 residues. Here the CDR3 reads CASPRRQGVSYEQYF. CDR3 sequence (DNA): TGCGCCAGCCCACGGCGACAGGGGGTATCCTACGAGCAGTACTTC.

This clone was detected once. This chain uses TRBV27 with TRBJ2-7; TRBD2 aligns across 11 bases. CDR3 size: 16 residues. The germline V gene has CDR1 MNHEY and CDR2 SMNVEV (reference sequence). V was clipped by 6 bases and J by 1 base; unmatched bases: 8. The CDR3 sequence: CASRGFSGGGSYEQYF. In DNA form, the CDR3 reads TGTGCCAGCAGAGGATTTAGCGGGGGGGGATCCTACGAGCAGTACTTC.

This clone was observed a handful of times. The V call is TRBV7-9, the J call TRBJ2-5; 8 bases map to TRBD1. Germline CDR1 SEHNR, CDR2 FQNEAQ (reference sequence). With 1 base clipped from V and 1 base from J, the junction kept 5 bases outside the gene matches. This CDR3 region has 16 residues. The CDR3 DNA follows: TGTGCCAGCAGCTTAGGGGCAGGGGGCCCCCAAGAGACCCAGTACTTC. Amino acid sequence: CASSLGAGGPQETQYF.

This rearrangement joins TRBV21-1 to TRBJ2-3; TRBD1 is taken as the D call from the table, unchecked against the DNA. TRBV21-1 is a known pseudogene. CDR3 size: 16 residues. CDR3 loop: CASIPTVKINTDTQYF. CDR3 bases: TGTGCCAGCATTCCGACAGTCAAGATTAACACAGATACGCAGTATTTT.

This clone was recorded once. This rearrangement joins TRBV6-5 to TRBJ1-2, with D uncertain. Trimming pared 5 bases from V and 4 bases from J, leaving 17 bases between. The CDR3 covers 15 residues. In germline, CDR1 is MNHEY, CDR2 SVGAGI. CDR3 loop: CASSPGLPWGYGYTF. DNA of the CDR3: TGTGCCAGCAGTCCAGGACTACCATGGGGCTATGGCTACACCTTC.

The CDR3 coding sequence is TGTGCCAGCAGTGATAGGACAGGGGTCATTCAGTACTTC. It yields the protein CASSDRTGVIQYF. The chain links TRBV6-5 to TRBJ2-4; 9 bases fit TRBD1. The germline gives CDR1 MNHEY, CDR2 SVGAGI. V lost 5 bases to trimming and J lost 9 bases; unmatched junction nucleotides: 5. The CDR3 loop spans 13 amino acids.

This chain joins TRBV15 and TRBJ1-4, with D possibly TRBD1 on 5 matching bases. Germline CDR1 reads LNHNV; CDR2 reads YYDKDF (reference sequence). The length of the CDR3 is 16 residues. The V end was cut by 0 bases, the J end by 6 bases, with 14 bases between. The CDR3 coding sequence is TGTGCCACCAGCAGAGATCGGGGGATCCGTGATGAAAAACTGTTTTTT. Its protein is CATSRDRGIRDEKLFF.

A few counts support this clone. V gene TRBV7-9 combines with J gene TRBJ2-4, with TRBD1 matching 8 bases. V gave up 5 bases and J gave up 7 bases; unmatched junction bases: 16. This CDR3 spans 17 amino acids. Germline CDR1 reads SEHNR; CDR2 reads FQNEAQ (reference sequence). CDR3 protein: CASSLRTGTLGWNIQYF. The DNA for the CDR3 is TGTGCCAGCAGCCTAAGGACAGGGACTCTGGGGTGGAACATTCAGTACTTC.